These T cell receptor beta chains were read from a single sample in a study of OX40 agonist ivuxolimab in advanced cancers. Produced via immunoSEQ multiplex PCR; TCRdb's table is partial and in-frame only. The sample has roughly 60,000 clones, approximately 91% seen once. Specimen: CD4+ or CD8+ T cells sorted from blood, collected in a trial of the OX40 agonist ivuxolimab. The receptors here all came from an adult with an advanced solid tumor such as melanoma, head and neck, liver or kidney cancer. Each CDR3 is given with its conserved first and last residue. D genes are given only for firm matches. Size is stated for part of the rows, as once, few or many counts, or as a class when the clone is expanded.

v_gene: TRBV7-9; abundance: once; d_gene: .; j_gene: TRBJ2-7; CDR3nt: TGTGCCAGCAGCTCCGATCATTCGGACAGAGCATCCTACGAGCAGTACTTC; CDR3aa: CASSSDHSDRASYEQYF
v_gene: TRBV4-3; abundance: .; d_gene: TRBD1; j_gene: TRBJ2-7; CDR3nt: TGCGCCAGCAGACTCGGGACAGGGGTAGAGAACGAGCAGTACTTC; CDR3aa: CASRLGTGVENEQYF
v_gene: TRBV2; abundance: .; d_gene: .; j_gene: TRBJ2-7; CDR3nt: TGTGCCAGCAGTGGGGACGGAAGCTCCTACGAGCAGTACTTC; CDR3aa: CASSGDGSSYEQYF
v_gene: TRBV10-2; abundance: once; d_gene: TRBD1; j_gene: TRBJ2-5; CDR3nt: TGCGCCAGCCGTAATTGGAAGGGGGCGGATGAGACCCAGTACTTC; CDR3aa: CASRNWKGADETQYF
v_gene: TRBV5-4; abundance: .; d_gene: .; j_gene: TRBJ2-5; CDR3nt: TGTGCCAGCAGCTTACCGGGGGAAGAGACCCAGTACTTC; CDR3aa: CASSLPGEETQYF
v_gene: TRBV7-9; abundance: .; d_gene: .; j_gene: TRBJ2-3; CDR3nt: TGTGCCAGCAGCTTAGGGGGGCTCAGGGCTTCCACAGATACGCAGTATTTT; CDR3aa: CASSLGGLRASTDTQYF
v_gene: TRBV13; abundance: .; d_gene: TRBD1; j_gene: TRBJ2-3; CDR3nt: TGTGCCAGCAGCTTGGGACAGGGGAGGGATACGCAGTATTTT; CDR3aa: CASSLGQGRDTQYF
v_gene: TRBV5-4; abundance: .; d_gene: TRBD1; j_gene: TRBJ1-1; CDR3nt: TGTGCCAGCAGCTTGGACAGGGGGAGAACTGAAGCTTTCTTT; CDR3aa: CASSLDRGRTEAFF
v_gene: TRBV19; abundance: .; d_gene: .; j_gene: TRBJ1-1; CDR3nt: TGTGCCAGTAGTATAGGGGGGGTGAACACTGAAGCTTTCTTT; CDR3aa: CASSIGGVNTEAFF
v_gene: TRBV27; abundance: .; d_gene: .; j_gene: TRBJ2-2; CDR3nt: TGTGCCAGCAGTCTTCAGGGCCACGGGGAGCTGTTTTTT; CDR3aa: CASSLQGHGELFF
v_gene: TRBV27; abundance: .; d_gene: .; j_gene: TRBJ2-3; CDR3nt: TGTGCCAGCACCCAGAACGGGCGAACAGATACGCAGTATTTT; CDR3aa: CASTQNGRTDTQYF
v_gene: TRBV9; abundance: .; d_gene: TRBD2; j_gene: TRBJ2-5; CDR3nt: TGTGCCAGCAGCGTAGGTCGCCCAACCACTAGCGGGAGACCTGAGACCCAGTACTTC; CDR3aa: CASSVGRPTTSGRPETQYF
v_gene: TRBV10-3; abundance: .; d_gene: .; j_gene: TRBJ2-5; CDR3nt: TGTGCCATCAGCGATTTAGGGACTCAAGAGACCCAGTACTTC; CDR3aa: CAISDLGTQETQYF
v_gene: TRBV9; abundance: .; d_gene: .; j_gene: TRBJ1-2; CDR3nt: TGTGCCAGCAGCGGCGACAGTAACTATGGCTACACCTTC; CDR3aa: CASSGDSNYGYTF
v_gene: TRBV9; abundance: .; d_gene: .; j_gene: TRBJ1-1; CDR3nt: TGTGCCAGCAGCGTAGGTGGGGCCACTGAAGCTTTCTTT; CDR3aa: CASSVGGATEAFF